This T cell receptor beta chain is drawn from a study of cytomegalovirus exposure and HLA in healthy donors. Primers: 60 Vbeta forward and 13 Jbeta reverse. Some clones are missing from TCRdb's copy, which holds only in-frame ones; the method was immunoSEQ multiplex PCR. The table has some 180,000 clones, 60% to 85% seen once. Notes on the study in general: Altogether, about 160 TCR beta chains were recorded as cytomegalovirus-associated. Earlier analysis yielded a pattern in which most TCR beta V segments were productive about 90% or about 30% of the time. TCR sequences were mostly rare, though some public TCRs occurred in many donors. Later analysis associated a missense DCLRE1C variant with TCR beta V- and J-gene trimming.

Germline V gene data show CDR1 as SGHNT and CDR2 as YYREEE (reference sequence). CDR3 length equals 15 residues. The ends lost 3 bases at V and 0 bases at J; junction bases unmatched: 4. As regards this clone: Antigen: not known.

The TCR sequence derives from a man between 18 and 35 years old in good health and CMV-seronegative. The V and J genes are TRBV5-4 and TRBJ2-7; TRBD1 matches at 9 bases. The sample was PBMCs. In DNA form, the CDR3 reads TGTGCCAGCAGCTGGGGGACAGGGCGCTCCTACGAGCAGTACTTC. This gives the protein CASSWGTGRSYEQYF.